This TCR beta chain originates from a study of cytomegalovirus exposure and HLA in healthy donors. The overall study: Across around 400 genotyped donors, more than 75% landed in the Caucasian-associated ancestry cluster. The study's findings and limits: A later analysis by the authors found several of the most significant clusters apparently linked to common viral pathogens.

The primer mix had 60 Vbeta and 13 Jbeta primers. Original processing notes: About 10 million shared chains were among some 80 million unique TCR beta chains counted in a later analysis. Some clones are missing from TCRdb's copy, which holds only in-frame ones; the method was immunoSEQ multiplex PCR. V and J calls and clone size are copied from that table; D and trimming were computed from the DNA. This sample has approximately 55,000 clones; 81% occur once, and the top ten carry about 2.3%. With regard to this clone: Its antigen is currently unknown.

Germline trimming cut 0 bases from V and 3 bases from J; bases unmatched to any gene: 9. This CDR3 region has 17 residues. CDR1 SGDLS and CDR2 YYNGEE come from the germline V gene. The clonotype originates from a boy between 10 and 17 years old in good health and CMV-seropositive. The chain employs TRBV9 and TRBJ2-3, with 8 nucleotides matching TRBD2. Sequencing was carried out using PBMCs. The CDR3 reads CASSVDVGLGGTDTQYF. In nucleotides, the CDR3 is TGTGCCAGCAGCGTAGATGTGGGACTAGGGGGTACAGATACGCAGTATTTT.